The 29 T cell receptor beta chains below were found in one sample sequenced in a study of T cell clonality in common variable immunodeficiency. Overall study results and limits: Reportedly, TCR beta sequences from common variable immunodeficiency showed fewer deletions and N-nucleotide insertions.

Sequencing used immunoSEQ multiplex PCR; TCRdb keeps in-frame clones, though not all of them. The sample contains around 21,000 clones, none of them singletons. The antigens of these receptors remain unknown. The material sequenced was peripheral blood mononuclear cells. Receptors were obtained from a human donor with common variable immunodeficiency.

This clone was detected only a few times. The sequence runs out 3 residues before the end of the CDR3; the remainder is reconstructed from the germline J gene. The chain joins TRBV7-9 to TRBJ2-3; TRBD2 matches 12 bases. CDR1 SEHNR and CDR2 FQNEAQ come from the germline V gene (reference sequence). This CDR3 spans 15 amino acids. J was trimmed by 7 bases and V by 1 base; bases with no gene match: 3. CDR3 region: CASSLGLAGVHTQYF. The covered CDR3 bases are TGTGCCAGCAGCTTAGGACTAGCGGGAGTCCATACG. Together with reference TRBV7-9 and TRBJ2-3, the CDR3 gives the full variable domain: DTGVSQNPRHKITKRGQNVTFRCDPISEHNRLYWYRQTLGQGPEFLTYFQNEAQLEKSRLLSDRFSAERPKGSFSTLEIQRTEQGDSAMYLCASSLGLAGVHTQYFGPGTRLTVL.

The sample holds a few counts of this clone. The CDR3 DNA, read in part, is TGTGCCAGTAGTATAGAGGTGGCGGGTAGGTCTGCGACCGGGGAG. Translation gives CASSIEVAGRSATGE. Given in full, the CDR3 is CASSIEVAGRSATGELFF. The V call is TRBV19, the J call TRBJ2-2; possible D gene TRBD2, 5 bases. The read stops 3 residues short of the end of the CDR3; the missing end is completed from the germline J gene. The CDR3 is 18 amino acids. Germline V gene sequence: CDR1 LNHDA, CDR2 SQIVND (reference sequence). Deletions cut 0 bases from V and 5 bases from J, with 19 bases between.

This clone has more than one count but fewer than ten. The read ends 3 residues shy of where the CDR3 ends; the end is completed using the germline J gene. The chain joins TRBV7-9 to TRBJ1-1; possible D gene TRBD1, 5 bases. CDR1 is SEHNR and CDR2 is FQNEAQ in the germline V gene (reference sequence). The CDR3 sequence is 13 residues long. V gave up 5 bases and J gave up 4 bases, with 11 bases separating them. The part of the CDR3 DNA that was read is TGTGCCAGCAGCCTGCACAGGACCACTGAA. It encodes CASSLHRTTE. The whole CDR3 reads CASSLHRTTEAFF.

Details on this clone: The read halts 3 residues ahead of the CDR3 end, with the missing end drawn from the germline J gene. The genes are TRBV7-9 and TRBJ2-5; 9 bases map to TRBD1. CDR1 is SEHNR, CDR2 FQNEAQ, per germline (reference sequence). V was clipped by 5 bases and J by 3 bases; unmatched bases: 4. The CDR3 sequence is 14 residues long. CDR3 DNA, as far as it was read: TGTGCCAGCAGCCAATGGACAGGGGAAGAGACC. Translating gives CASSQWTGEET. The whole CDR3 protein is CASSQWTGEETQYF.

As regards this clone: The DNA ends 3 residues before the CDR3 does, and the rest of the CDR3 is filled in from the germline J gene. This chain joins TRBV19 and TRBJ2-7; D possibly corresponds to TRBD2 (5 bases). Trimming left V 6 bases short and J 2 bases short, with 11 bases between. The CDR3 covers 13 residues. CDR1 LNHDA and CDR2 SQIVND come from the germline V gene (reference sequence). The CDR3 sequence: CASRRAATYEQYF. Incomplete CDR3 DNA: TGTGCCAGTAGAAGAGCGGCAACCTACGAG.

This clone was detected a few times. The CDR3 end falls 3 residues outside the read, so it is completed with the germline J gene. The chain links TRBV7-9 to TRBJ2-5; 8 bases line up with TRBD2. V was clipped by 5 bases and J by 4 bases; unmatched bases: 3. CDR1 and CDR2 from the germline V gene are SEHNR and FQNEAQ (reference sequence). This CDR3 has 13 residues. CDR3 DNA (partial): TGTGCCAGCAGCGGCGCGGGGGGAGAGACC. This translates into CASSGAGGET. The CDR3 as a whole reads CASSGAGGETQYF.

Concerning this clone: Read coverage stops 3 residues before the CDR3 terminus; the germline J gene supplies the remainder. The rearrangement uses TRBV5-1 and TRBJ2-5; 9 bases match TRBD1. CDR3 length: 15 amino acids. Germline V gene sequence: CDR1 SGHRS, CDR2 YFSETQ. V trimming: 0 bases; J trimming: 4 bases; junction bases outside the gene matches: 4. CDR3 DNA (partial): TGCGCCAGCAGCTTGGGGACAGGGGTTATAGAGACC. It yields the protein CASSLGTGVIET. Given in full, the CDR3 is CASSLGTGVIETQYF.

In the case of this clone: The missing CDR3 end, 3 residues past where the read stops, is filled in from the germline J gene. This sequence joins TRBV19 and TRBJ2-3, with D hard to call. Germline CDR1 is LNHDA and CDR2 is SQIVND (reference sequence). The germline V and J ends were trimmed by 5 bases and 2 bases, with 8 bases remaining between them. This CDR3 spans 13 amino acids. The chain's CDR3 is CASSPANTDTQYF. The part of the CDR3 DNA that was read is TGTGCCAGTAGTCCTGCGAACACAGATACG.

A few counts support this clone. The CDR3 is cut off 3 residues early in the read; its end comes from the germline J gene. The chain has TRBV7-9 and TRBJ1-2; possible D gene TRBD1, 5 bases. The V end was cut by 1 base, the J end by 7 bases, with 13 bases between. CDR1 and CDR2 (germline): SEHNR, FQNEAQ (reference sequence). The CDR3 has 14 residues. The CDR3 loop reads CASSLEGEVVGYTF. The sequenced part of the CDR3 DNA is TGTGCCAGCAGCTTAGAAGGGGAGGTCGTTGGC.

This clone was seen more than once but under ten times. The read ends 3 residues before the CDR3 terminus; that terminus is restored from the germline J gene. The chain links TRBV19 to TRBJ1-1; D remains ambiguous. Germline V gene sequence: CDR1 LNHDA, CDR2 SQIVND (reference sequence). The CDR3 sequence is 13 residues long. CDR3 DNA, as far as it was read: TGTGCCAGTAGTATGCTCCGCCAGCGGGGA. The encoded protein is CASSMLRQRG. The complete CDR3 sequence is CASSMLRQRGAFF.

By sample fraction, this clone is medium-sized. The read comes to an end 3 residues before the CDR3 does, leaving the germline J gene to fill in the end. V gene TRBV12-3 or TRBV12-4 combines with J gene TRBJ2-2; tentatively, D is TRBD1 (5 bases). The CDR3 spans 16 residues. V was cut by 8 bases and J by 3 bases, with 19 bases left in between. The sequenced part of the CDR3 DNA is TGTGCCAGCGCCCAGGGTCTAGTTGTGGACACCGGGGAG. This encodes CASAQGLVVDTGE. The full CDR3 protein reads CASAQGLVVDTGELFF.

Comments on this clone: The observed sequence ends 3 residues before the CDR3 terminus, with the missing tail filled in from the germline J gene. The chain links TRBV19 to TRBJ2-5, with a tentative D call TRBD2 (5 bases). The CDR3 has 16 amino acids. Trimming shortened V by 1 base and J by 5 bases, and 17 bases separated the two germline ends. Germline-derived CDR1 and CDR2 are LNHDA and SQIVND (reference sequence). Partial CDR3 DNA: TGTGCCAGTAGTATAGGCATCACCTCAACGGGGGAGACC. The encoded protein is CASSIGITSTGET. The entire CDR3 reads CASSIGITSTGETQYF.

Concerning this clone itself: The read halts 3 residues ahead of the CDR3 end, with the missing end drawn from the germline J gene. The chain couples TRBV7-2 to TRBJ1-1, with D unclear. Trimming stripped 1 base from V and 0 bases from J, with 9 bases between. From germline, CDR1 is SGHTA and CDR2 FQGNSA. The CDR3 covers 15 residues. The CDR3 here is CASSLVSQMNTEAFF. The sequenced part of the CDR3 DNA is TGTGCCAGCAGCTTAGTGTCACAGATGAACACTGAA.

A remark on this clone: The read halts 3 residues ahead of the CDR3 end, with the missing end drawn from the germline J gene. The V gene is TRBV30, the J gene TRBJ2-2; maybe TRBD2 (5 bases). Between the trimmed V and J ends, which lost 4 bases and 3 bases, there was a span of 6 bases. This CDR3 has 12 residues. The germline V gene encodes CDR1 GTSNPN and CDR2 SVGIG (reference sequence). The CDR3 is CAWTRDTGELFF. Partial CDR3 DNA: TGTGCCTGGACGAGGGACACCGGGGAG.

In this sample, this clone turned up a few times. With the read ending 3 residues before the CDR3 end, the germline J gene is used to fill in that end. J is TRBJ2-7 and V is TRBV6-2 or TRBV6-3; 8 bases match TRBD2. V lost 4 bases and J lost 0; bases outside the gene matches: 5. The CDR3 runs 15 residues. CDR1 MNHEY and CDR2 SVGEGT come from the germline V gene. CDR3 sequence reads: CASSSGLVSSYEQYF. CDR3 DNA, as far as it was read: TGTGCCAGCAGTTCGGGACTAGTTAGCTCCTACGAG.

This clone came up a few times. A read error may account for a junction end that differs from germline. Read coverage stops 3 residues before the CDR3 terminus; the germline J gene supplies the remainder. This rearrangement joins TRBV6-2 or TRBV6-3 to TRBJ2-7, with 7 bases fitting TRBD2. The germline gives CDR1 MNHEY, CDR2 SVGEGT. The CDR3 runs to 14 residues. The CDR3: CASSLMTSSHEQYF. CDR3 bases read: TGTGCCAGCAGTTTGATGACTAGCTCCCACGAG.

CDR3 bases read: TGTGCCAGTAGACGGACTAGCGGGAACTACGAG. Protein sequence: CASRRTSGNYE. From start to end, the CDR3 is CASRRTSGNYEQYF. The rearrangement joins TRBV19 to TRBJ2-7, with TRBD2 identical over 12 bases. The CDR3 extends 3 residues past the end of the read, so its final part is completed from the germline J gene. Germline V lookup: CDR1 LNHDA, CDR2 SQIVND (reference sequence). CDR3 length: 14 residues. Trimming cost V 6 bases and J 3 bases; bases outside gene matches: 3.

This clone has just a few counts. With the read ending 3 residues before the CDR3 end, the germline J gene is used to fill in that end. The chain uses TRBV30 and TRBJ1-4; no clear D gene. V lost 3 bases and J lost 0, with 8 bases in between. CDR1 and CDR2 (germline): GTSNPN, SVGIG (reference sequence). The CDR3 has 14 amino acids. The CDR3 reads CAWSIRATNEKLFF. CDR3 DNA, as far as it was read: TGTGCCTGGAGCATAAGGGCAACTAATGAAAAA. The full variable domain, its missing parts supplied by reference TRBV30 and TRBJ1-4, is SQTIHQWPATLVQPVGSPLSLECTVEGTSNPNLYWYRQAAGRGLQLLFYSVGIGQISSEVPQNLSASRPQDRQFILSSKKLLLSDSGFYLCAWSIRATNEKLFFGSGTQLSVL.

This clone was counted a few times. The read finishes 3 residues shy of the CDR3 end, and the germline J gene is used to complete it. This sequence joins TRBV19 and TRBJ2-3, with 7 positions matching TRBD1. Germline trimming cut 8 bases from V and 5 bases from J; bases unmatched to any gene: 13. Germline V gene data show CDR1 as LNHDA and CDR2 as SQIVND (reference sequence). CDR3 length: 15 residues. The CDR3 is CASEQGQGNLDTQYF. Partial CDR3 DNA: TGTGCCAGTGAACAGGGGCAAGGGAACTTAGATACG.

Remarks on this clone: Coverage ceases 3 residues before the CDR3 finishes, and the germline J gene fills in the end. This chain joins TRBV6-2 or TRBV6-3 and TRBJ2-7; weak D call: TRBD1 (5 bases). Germline V gene data show CDR1 as MNHEY and CDR2 as SVGEGT. This CDR3 comprises 14 residues. With 5 bases removed from V and 5 bases from J, the gap between germline ends came to 16 bases. CDR3 DNA, as far as it was read: TGTGCCAGCAGTGGTGTCCAGTGGGGCCACGAG. Protein product: CASSGVQWGHE. The entire CDR3 sequence reads CASSGVQWGHEQYF.

In its sample, this clone was seen a few times. The read terminates 3 residues ahead of where the CDR3 ends, so the germline J gene completes it. The chain employs TRBV19 and TRBJ2-4; possible D gene TRBD1, 5 bases. The CDR3 spans 14 residues. Per the germline V gene, CDR1 is LNHDA and CDR2 is SQIVND (reference sequence). Trimming took 5 bases from V and 1 from J, leaving 9 bases between them. The CDR3 sequence: CASSGRGAKNIQYF. The sequenced CDR3 bases are TGTGCCAGTAGTGGAAGGGGTGCCAAAAACATT.

This clone was seen more than once but under ten times. Read coverage stops 3 residues before the CDR3 terminus; the germline J gene supplies the remainder. This chain links TRBV6-2 or TRBV6-3 with TRBJ2-3; 8 bases agree with TRBD1. The junction had 11 bases not matched to a gene; V was cut back by 3 bases and J by 6 bases. This CDR3 is built from 16 residues. From germline, CDR1 is MNHEY and CDR2 SVGEGT. The CDR3 DNA, read in part, is TGTGCCAGCAGTTATCTATCCGGGACAGGATCGGATACG. Translating it yields CASSYLSGTGSDT. The entire CDR3 reads CASSYLSGTGSDTQYF.

As regards this clone: The observed sequence ends 3 residues before the CDR3 terminus, with the missing tail filled in from the germline J gene. The chain joins TRBV29-1 to TRBJ2-7; TRBD1 matches 9 bases. Germline trimming cut 6 bases from V and 2 bases from J; bases unmatched to any gene: 5. In germline, CDR1 is SQVTM, CDR2 ANQGSEA. This CDR3 comprises 13 residues. The sequenced part of the CDR3 DNA is TGCAGCGTCGCGGACAGGGGCCCCTACGAG. It encodes CSVADRGPYE. The CDR3 in its entirety is CSVADRGPYEQYF.

This clone was picked up a small number of times. Sequencing ends 3 residues short of the CDR3 end; the germline J gene provides the rest. This sequence joins TRBV7-3 and TRBJ2-3, with TRBD2 matching over 10 bases. The CDR3 has 16 amino acids. V gave up 5 bases and J gave up 0 bases; unmatched junction bases: 5. Germline lookup yields CDR1 SGHTA and CDR2 FQGTGA. The sequenced CDR3 bases are TGTGCCAGCAGCCAACCGACTAGCGGGAGCACAGATACG. The encoded protein is CASSQPTSGSTDT. Given in full, the CDR3 is CASSQPTSGSTDTQYF.

This clone was picked up a small number of times. Coverage ceases 3 residues before the CDR3 finishes, and the germline J gene fills in the end. This chain joins TRBV7-2 and TRBJ2-3; tentatively, D is TRBD1 (5 bases). Deletions cut 0 bases from V and 8 bases from J, with 9 bases between. The CDR3 covers 13 residues. The germline V gene encodes CDR1 SGHTA and CDR2 FQGNSA. Partial CDR3 DNA: TGTGCCAGCAGCTTAGCCAGGGATGGTACG. Translating it yields CASSLARDGT. The whole CDR3 reads CASSLARDGTQYF.

This clone was seen many times. Read data end 3 residues before the CDR3 end; the end is taken from the germline J gene. This specimen includes other DNA sequences encoding the same CDR3. V gene TRBV7-9 combines with J gene TRBJ2-1, with 10 bases aligning to TRBD2. This CDR3 is 13 amino acids long. After removal of 8 bases from V and 9 bases from J, the junction contained 7 bases not matched to a gene. The germline V gene encodes CDR1 SEHNR and CDR2 FQNEAQ (reference sequence). The CDR3 loop is CASGASGGGEQFF. CDR3 DNA (partial): TGTGCCAGCGGGGCTAGCGGGGGTGGTGAG.

This clone occurred a few times. With the read ending 3 residues before the CDR3 end, the germline J gene is used to fill in that end. The chain couples TRBV18 to TRBJ2-5; 8 bases are shared with TRBD1. Germline CDR1 reads KGHSH; CDR2 reads LQKENI. Trimming at V came to 6 bases and at J to 2 bases, leaving 8 bases not matched to a gene. The CDR3 runs to 15 residues. The CDR3 here is CASSQQGGGQETQYF. The CDR3 bases that were read are TGTGCCAGCTCTCAACAGGGGGGAGGACAAGAGACC.

As concerns this clone: From the germline J gene comes the end of the CDR3, since the read stops 3 residues before it. The chain links TRBV7-2 to TRBJ2-3, with 7 bases matching TRBD2. The length of the CDR3 is 17 residues. Unmatched junction bases numbered 8, after V lost 0 bases and J lost 2 bases. Germline V gene sequence: CDR1 SGHTA, CDR2 FQGNSA. The CDR3 loop reads CASSLAGSSGITDTQYF. The part of the CDR3 DNA that was read is TGTGCCAGCAGCTTAGCGGGGTCCAGCGGGATCACAGATACG.

Only a few counts were recorded for this clone. The read finishes 3 residues shy of the CDR3 end, and the germline J gene is used to complete it. The rearrangement uses TRBV19 and TRBJ2-1; D possibly corresponds to TRBD1 (6 bases). Germline assignment: CDR1 LNHDA and CDR2 SQIVND (reference sequence). This CDR3 has 14 residues. The V end lost 2 bases, the J end lost 7 bases, and 12 bases lay between the germline ends. The sequenced CDR3 bases are TGTGCCAGTAGTATACGAGGGGGTCTGAATGAG. Translated, it gives CASSIRGGLNE. The full CDR3 reads CASSIRGGLNEQFF. The whole variable domain, remainder taken from reference TRBV19 and TRBJ2-1, is DGGITQSPKYLFRKEGQNVTLSCEQNLNHDAMYWYRQDPGQGLRLIYYSQIVNDFQKGDIAEGYSVSREKKESFPLTVTSAQKNPTAFYLCASSIRGGLNEQFFGPGTRLTVL.